This TCR beta chain was found in a study of kidney transplant recipient with SARS-CoV-2 infection. With regard to this clonotype: Sequence at one end of the junction differs from germline and may be a read error.

This CDR3 region has 15 residues. In germline, CDR1 is SGHRS, CDR2 YFSETQ. One entry per CDR3 protein, called by TCRdb with MiXCR from the reads. The sample holds 200,000 to 300,000 distinct CDR3 sequences, around 30% seen once. Sample: a blood sample, taken at baseline and on day 111 from a kidney transplant recipient. The V gene is TRBV5-1, the J gene TRBJ1-4, with 7 bases lining up with TRBD1. This receptor was identified in a male patient aged 25-45 years who had COVID-19 and was a kidney transplant recipient. A subset of T cells may come from the graft donor. CDR3: CASSPGQPYNEKLLF. As DNA, the CDR3 is TGCGCCAGCAGCCCGGGACAGCCGTATAATGAAAAACTGCTTTTT.